Listed here are 9 T cell receptor beta chains from one sample, sequenced in a study of T cells in Graves' hyperthyroidism and ophthalmopathy. Amplification targeted TCR beta CDR3 regions from RNA transcripts. Using the HTBI primer set, a first-round RT-PCR was run on the TCR CDR3. TCRdb called the multiplex PCR reads again in MiXCR, with one record for every CDR3 protein. This sample carries about 700,000 distinct CDR3 sequences, 14% of them seen once, and the ten largest clones take approximately 10%. Input material: blood. The origin of the receptors is a young woman with Graves' hyperthyroidism.

This clonotype was counted ten times or more. The chain links TRBV28 to TRBJ2-1, with D tentatively TRBD2 (6 bases). Germline CDR1 reads MDHEN; CDR2 reads SYDVKM. The CDR3 is made up of 13 amino acids. The germline V and J ends were trimmed by 9 bases and 5 bases, with 14 bases remaining between them. This CDR3 reads CASGTGWNNEQFF. CDR3 in DNA: TGTGCCAGTGGGACTGGGTGGAACAATGAGCAGTTCTTC.

The V call is TRBV29-1, the J call TRBJ2-5, with 8 bases aligning to TRBD1. Germline-derived CDR1 and CDR2 are SQVTM and ANQGSEA. The J segment lost 1 base and the V segment lost 3 bases, leaving 4 bases of the junction unmatched. This CDR3 is built from 14 residues. CDR3 loop: CSVDDRGGQETQYF. In nucleotides, the CDR3 is TGCAGCGTTGACGACAGGGGAGGCCAAGAGACCCAGTACTTC.

This clonotype was recorded many times. This chain joins TRBV13 and TRBJ1-6, with unresolved D. With 5 bases removed from V and 11 bases from J, the gap between germline ends came to 13 bases. Germline V lookup: CDR1 PRHDT, CDR2 FYEKMQ (reference sequence). CDR3 length: 13 residues. This CDR3 is CASSPTPRTPLHF. CDR3 nucleotides: TGTGCCAGCAGCCCCACCCCCCGGACACCCCTCCACTTT.

This clonotype was detected ten times or more. This sequence joins TRBV7-2 and TRBJ2-1; 10 bases are shared with TRBD2. Germline CDR1 is SGHTA and CDR2 is FQGNSA. The CDR3 sequence is 20 residues long. Trimming at V came to 1 base and at J to 5 bases, leaving 17 bases not matched to a gene. CDR3 sequence (DNA): TGTGCCAGCAGCTTAGGATTGGGACTAGCGCTAAAGGGGGCTGACAATGAGCAGTTCTTC. This codes for CASSLGLGLALKGADNEQFF.

This clonotype has just a few counts. The rearrangement links TRBV6-1 to TRBJ2-5; D uncertain. Trimming left V 6 bases short and J 5 bases short, with 16 bases between. CDR3 size: 14 residues. Germline V CDR1 and CDR2: MNHNS, SASEGT. CDR3 DNA sequence: TGTGCCAGCAGCCACGTTAGGGTGTTGGAGACCCAGTACTTC. Its translation is CASSHVRVLETQYF.

V usage is TRBV7-3 and J usage is TRBJ2-6; a possible D gene is TRBD1 (5 bases). Per germline, CDR1 SGHTA and CDR2 FQGTGA. Trimming took off 4 bases at V and 0 bases at J, with 10 bases between the two ends. This CDR3 spans 16 amino acids. The CDR3 here is CASSSTVRSGANVLTF. The CDR3 nucleotides read TGTGCCAGCAGCTCGACAGTTCGCTCTGGGGCCAACGTCCTGACTTTC.

In its sample, this clonotype was seen many times. The chain joins TRBV20-1 to TRBJ1-3; no reliable D call. CDR1 is DFQATT, CDR2 SNEGSKA, per germline (reference sequence). Trimming took 5 bases from V and 0 from J, leaving 8 bases between them. This CDR3 region has 13 residues. The CDR3 protein is CSALGYSGNTIYF. For the CDR3, the DNA is TGCAGTGCTCTCGGATACTCTGGAAACACCATATATTTT.

The chain carries TRBV10-2 and TRBJ2-7; 11 bases agree with TRBD2. The J call may be mistaken, given a closer DNA end match to TRBJ2-1. The CDR3 has 18 amino acids. Looked up from germline, CDR1 is WSHSY and CDR2 is SAAADI. CDR3 sequence reads: CASSLEEGLAGGRSEQFF. Here the CDR3 DNA reads TGCGCCAGCAGCCTCGAGGAGGGTCTAGCGGGAGGTCGGAGCGAGCAGTTCTTC.

The chain joins TRBV4-2 to TRBJ1-1; D perhaps matches TRBD1 (5 bases). With 3 bases removed from V and 6 bases from J, the gap between germline ends came to 20 bases. The CDR3 spans 16 residues. Germline V gene lookup returns CDR1 LGHNA and CDR2 YNFKEQ. CDR3 amino acids: CASSQEPGQTIPEAFF. The CDR3 nucleotides read TGTGCCAGCAGCCAGGAGCCAGGGCAAACCATCCCTGAAGCTTTCTTT.